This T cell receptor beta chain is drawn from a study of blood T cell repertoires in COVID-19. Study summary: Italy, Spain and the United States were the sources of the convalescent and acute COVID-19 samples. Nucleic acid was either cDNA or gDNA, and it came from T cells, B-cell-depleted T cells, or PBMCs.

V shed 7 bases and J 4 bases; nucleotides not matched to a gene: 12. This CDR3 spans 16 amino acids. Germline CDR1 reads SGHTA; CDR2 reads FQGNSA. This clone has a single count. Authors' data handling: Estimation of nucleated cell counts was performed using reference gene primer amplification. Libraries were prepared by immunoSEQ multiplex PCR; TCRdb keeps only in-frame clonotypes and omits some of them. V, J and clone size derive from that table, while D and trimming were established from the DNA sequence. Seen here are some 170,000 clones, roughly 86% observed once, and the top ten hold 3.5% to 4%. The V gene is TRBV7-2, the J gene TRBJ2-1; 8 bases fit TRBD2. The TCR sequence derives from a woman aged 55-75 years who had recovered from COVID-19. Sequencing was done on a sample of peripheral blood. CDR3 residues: CASTSSAGALYNEQFF. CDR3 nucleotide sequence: TGTGCCAGCACCAGTTCAGCGGGGGCGCTGTACAATGAGCAGTTCTTC.